The entry that follows covers one T cell receptor beta chain sequence. These data belong to a study of blood T cell repertoires in COVID-19. Study-level information: Sites in the United States, Italy and Spain provided acute and convalescent COVID-19 samples. The cDNA or gDNA used as material had been derived from T cells, B-cell-depleted T cells, or PBMCs.

In the authors' workflow: Amplification of reference gene primers was used by the study to estimate nucleated cell counts. Profiled with immunoSEQ multiplex PCR; TCRdb holds only in-frame clones, not every one. That table is the source of V, J and clone size, and D and trimming were worked out from the DNA. The sample records tens of thousands of clones, more than 65% being singletons. Germline V CDR1 and CDR2: MNHEY, SVGAGI. The CDR3 consists of 14 residues. V was trimmed by 5 bases and J by 1 base, leaving 8 bases between them. The TCR was taken from a man older than 75 with acute or convalescent COVID-19. The gene calls are TRBV6-5 and TRBJ2-2; maybe TRBD1 (5 bases). Sequenced input: peripheral blood. As DNA, the CDR3 is TGTGCCAGCAGTCAGGACAAGAACACCGGGGAGCTGTTTTTT. Translated: CASSQDKNTGELFF.